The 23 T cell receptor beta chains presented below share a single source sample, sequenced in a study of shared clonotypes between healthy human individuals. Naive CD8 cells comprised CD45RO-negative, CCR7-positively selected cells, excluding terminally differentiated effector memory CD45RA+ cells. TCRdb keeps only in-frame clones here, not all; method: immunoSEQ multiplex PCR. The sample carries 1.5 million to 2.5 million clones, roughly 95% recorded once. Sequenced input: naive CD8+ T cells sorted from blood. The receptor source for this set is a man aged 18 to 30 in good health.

In DNA form, the CDR3 reads TGTGCCAGCAGTGGGGACAGATATAGCAATCAGCCCCAGCATTTT. Protein: CASSGDRYSNQPQHF. V and J are TRBV6-1 and TRBJ1-5; 7 nucleotides line up with TRBD1. The CDR3 runs 15 residues. CDR1 and CDR2 from the germline V gene are MNHNS and SASEGT. V dropped 4 bases and J dropped 0; count of bases not matched to a gene: 3.

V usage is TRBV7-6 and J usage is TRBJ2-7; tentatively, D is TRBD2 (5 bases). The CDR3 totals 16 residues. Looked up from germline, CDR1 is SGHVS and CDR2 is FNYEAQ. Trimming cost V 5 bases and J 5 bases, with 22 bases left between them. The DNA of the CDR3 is TGTGCCAGCAGCCTTTACGGCCGGGGATCGCAGGACGAGCAGTACTTC. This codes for CASSLYGRGSQDEQYF.

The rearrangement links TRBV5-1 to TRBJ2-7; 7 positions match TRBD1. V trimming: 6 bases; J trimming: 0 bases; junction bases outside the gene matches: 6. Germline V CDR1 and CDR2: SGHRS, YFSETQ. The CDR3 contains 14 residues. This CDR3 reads CASTWDSFSYEQYF. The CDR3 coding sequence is TGCGCCAGCACCTGGGACAGCTTCTCCTACGAGCAGTACTTC.

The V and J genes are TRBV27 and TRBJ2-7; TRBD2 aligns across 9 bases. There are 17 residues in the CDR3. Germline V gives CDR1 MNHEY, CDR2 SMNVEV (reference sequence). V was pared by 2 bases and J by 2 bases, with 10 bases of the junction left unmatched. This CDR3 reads CASSLRRGRAETYEQYF. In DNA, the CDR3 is TGTGCCAGCAGTTTAAGGCGCGGGAGGGCCGAAACCTACGAGCAGTACTTC.

CDR3 sequence: CASSLVAGRDGYTF. The CDR3 region has the DNA TGCGCCAGCAGCTTGGTAGCAGGGAGAGATGGCTACACCTTC. The chain is built from TRBV5-1 and TRBJ1-2, with D perhaps TRBD1 (5 bases). Germline V gene sequence: CDR1 SGHRS, CDR2 YFSETQ. This CDR3 comprises 14 residues. V dropped 0 bases and J dropped 6 bases, with 12 bases sitting between them. The variable domain in full, with the rest retrieved from reference TRBV5-1 and TRBJ1-2, is KAGVTQTPRYLIKTRGQQVTLSCSPISGHRSVSWYQQTPGQGLQFLFEYFSETQRNKGNFPGRFSGRQFSNSRSEMNVSTLELGDSALYLCASSLVAGRDGYTFGSGTRLTVV.

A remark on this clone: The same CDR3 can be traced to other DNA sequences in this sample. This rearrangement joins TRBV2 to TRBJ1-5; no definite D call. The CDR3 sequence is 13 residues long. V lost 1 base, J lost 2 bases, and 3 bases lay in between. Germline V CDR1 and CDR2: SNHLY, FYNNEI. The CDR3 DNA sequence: TGTGCCAGCAGTGAAGATGGCAATCAGCCCCAGCATTTT. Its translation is CASSEDGNQPQHF.

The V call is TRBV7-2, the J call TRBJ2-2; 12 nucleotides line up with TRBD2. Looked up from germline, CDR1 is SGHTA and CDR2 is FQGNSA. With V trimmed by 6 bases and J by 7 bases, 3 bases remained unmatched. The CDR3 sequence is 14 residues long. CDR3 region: CASSSSGRGGELFF. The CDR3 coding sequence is TGTGCCAGCAGTTCTAGCGGGAGGGGCGGGGAGCTGTTTTTT.

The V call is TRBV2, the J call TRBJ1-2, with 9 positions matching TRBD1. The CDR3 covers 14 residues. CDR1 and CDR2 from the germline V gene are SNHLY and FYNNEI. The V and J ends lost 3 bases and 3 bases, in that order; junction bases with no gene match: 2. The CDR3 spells CASSEWTGDYGYTF. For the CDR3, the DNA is TGTGCCAGCAGTGAGTGGACAGGGGACTATGGCTACACCTTC.

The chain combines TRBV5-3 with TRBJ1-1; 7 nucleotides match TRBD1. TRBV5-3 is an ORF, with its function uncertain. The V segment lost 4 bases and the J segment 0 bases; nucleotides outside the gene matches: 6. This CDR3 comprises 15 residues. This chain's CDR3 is CARSPPDRVNTEAFF. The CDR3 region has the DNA TGTGCCAGAAGCCCCCCAGACAGGGTGAACACTGAAGCTTTCTTT.

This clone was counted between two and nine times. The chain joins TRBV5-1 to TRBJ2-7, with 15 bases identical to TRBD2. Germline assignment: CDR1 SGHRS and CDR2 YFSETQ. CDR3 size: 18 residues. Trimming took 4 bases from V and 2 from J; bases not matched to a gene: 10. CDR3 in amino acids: CASSPVPGLAGGTYEQYF. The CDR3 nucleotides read TGCGCCAGCAGCCCCGTCCCGGGACTAGCGGGGGGAACCTACGAGCAGTACTTC. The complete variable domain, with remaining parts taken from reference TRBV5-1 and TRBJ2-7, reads KAGVTQTPRYLIKTRGQQVTLSCSPISGHRSVSWYQQTPGQGLQFLFEYFSETQRNKGNFPGRFSGRQFSNSRSEMNVSTLELGDSALYLCASSPVPGLAGGTYEQYFGPGTRLTVT.

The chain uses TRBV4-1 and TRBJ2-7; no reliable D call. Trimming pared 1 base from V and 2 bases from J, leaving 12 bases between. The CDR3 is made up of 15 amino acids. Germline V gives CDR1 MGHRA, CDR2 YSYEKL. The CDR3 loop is CASSQVMGLTYEQYF. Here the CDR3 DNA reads TGCGCCAGCAGCCAAGTAATGGGGTTGACCTACGAGCAGTACTTC.

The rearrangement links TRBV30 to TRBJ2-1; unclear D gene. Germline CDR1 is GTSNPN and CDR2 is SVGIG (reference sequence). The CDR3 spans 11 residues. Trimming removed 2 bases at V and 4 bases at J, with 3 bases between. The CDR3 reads CAWSPYNEQFF. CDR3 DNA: TGTGCCTGGAGTCCTTACAATGAGCAGTTCTTC.

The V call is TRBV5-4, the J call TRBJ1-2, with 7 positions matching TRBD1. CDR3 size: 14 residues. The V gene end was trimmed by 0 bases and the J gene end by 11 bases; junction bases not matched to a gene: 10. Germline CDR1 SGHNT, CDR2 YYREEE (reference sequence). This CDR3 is CASSLAGYRGEYTF. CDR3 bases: TGTGCCAGCAGCTTGGCCGGGTACAGGGGAGAGTACACCTTC.

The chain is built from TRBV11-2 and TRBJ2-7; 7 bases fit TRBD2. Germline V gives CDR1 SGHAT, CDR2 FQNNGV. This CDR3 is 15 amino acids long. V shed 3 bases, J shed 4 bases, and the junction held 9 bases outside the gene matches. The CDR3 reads CASSFVGEGRYEQYF. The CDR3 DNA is TGTGCCAGCAGCTTTGTGGGGGAGGGCCGGTACGAGCAGTACTTC.

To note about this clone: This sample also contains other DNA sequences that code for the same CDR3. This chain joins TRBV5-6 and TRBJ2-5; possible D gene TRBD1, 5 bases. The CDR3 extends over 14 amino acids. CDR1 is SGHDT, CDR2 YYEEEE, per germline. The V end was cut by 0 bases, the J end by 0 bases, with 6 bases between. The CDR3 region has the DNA TGTGCCAGCAGCTTGGCAGGGTACCAAGAGACCCAGTACTTC. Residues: CASSLAGYQETQYF.

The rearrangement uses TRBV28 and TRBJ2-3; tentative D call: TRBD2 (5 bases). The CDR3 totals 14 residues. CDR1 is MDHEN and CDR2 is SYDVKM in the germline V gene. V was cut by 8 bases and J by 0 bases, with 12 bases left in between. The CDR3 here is CASAHGDSTDTQYF. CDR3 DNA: TGTGCCAGCGCGCACGGGGATAGCACAGATACGCAGTATTTT.

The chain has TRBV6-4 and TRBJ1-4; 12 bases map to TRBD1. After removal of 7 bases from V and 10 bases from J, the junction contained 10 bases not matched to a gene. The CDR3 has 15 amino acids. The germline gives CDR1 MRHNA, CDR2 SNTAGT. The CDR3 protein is CASNIIGTGGGKLFF. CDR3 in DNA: TGTGCCAGCAACATCATCGGGACAGGGGGCGGAAAACTGTTTTTT.

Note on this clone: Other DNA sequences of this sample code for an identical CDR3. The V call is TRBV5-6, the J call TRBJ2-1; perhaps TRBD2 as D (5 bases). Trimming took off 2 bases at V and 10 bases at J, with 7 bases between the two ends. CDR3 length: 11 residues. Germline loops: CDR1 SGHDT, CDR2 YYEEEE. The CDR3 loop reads CASSFAGEQFF. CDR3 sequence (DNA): TGTGCCAGCAGCTTCGCGGGCGAGCAGTTCTTC.

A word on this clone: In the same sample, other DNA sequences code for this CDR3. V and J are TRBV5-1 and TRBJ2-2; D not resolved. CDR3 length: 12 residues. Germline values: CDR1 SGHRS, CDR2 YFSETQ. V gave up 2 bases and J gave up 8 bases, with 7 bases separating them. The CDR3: CASSLSSGELFF. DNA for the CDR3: TGCGCCAGCAGCTTATCGTCTGGGGAGCTGTTTTTT.

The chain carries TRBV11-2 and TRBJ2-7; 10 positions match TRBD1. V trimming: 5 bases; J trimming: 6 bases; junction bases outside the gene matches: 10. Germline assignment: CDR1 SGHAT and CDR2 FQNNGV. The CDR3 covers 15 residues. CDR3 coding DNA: TGTGCCAGCAGCCCTCTGACAGGGGGCTTAGGCGAGCAGTACTTC. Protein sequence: CASSPLTGGLGEQYF.

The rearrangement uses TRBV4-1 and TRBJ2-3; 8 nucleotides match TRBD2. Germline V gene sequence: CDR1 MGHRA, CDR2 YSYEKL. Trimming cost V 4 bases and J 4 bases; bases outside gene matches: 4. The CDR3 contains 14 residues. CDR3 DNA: TGCGCCAGCAGCCCCCGGACTAGCCCAGATACGCAGTATTTT. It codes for CASSPRTSPDTQYF.

CDR3 DNA sequence: TGTGCCAGCAGCTTAGAGGCGGGGGACTCCGGTACGCAGTATTTT. It is translated as CASSLEAGDSGTQYF. The rearrangement uses TRBV7-8 and TRBJ2-3; TRBD2 agrees at 7 bases. Germline V gene data show CDR1 as SGHVS and CDR2 as FQNEAQ. V lost 1 base, J lost 8 bases, and 9 bases stayed unmatched. This CDR3 has 15 residues.

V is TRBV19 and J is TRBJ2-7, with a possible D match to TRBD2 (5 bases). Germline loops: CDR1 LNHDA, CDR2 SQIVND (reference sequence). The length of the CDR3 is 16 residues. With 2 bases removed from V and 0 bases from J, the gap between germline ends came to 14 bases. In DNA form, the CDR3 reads TGTGCCAGTAGTATAATGGACGGACTTCCCTCCTACGAGCAGTACTTC. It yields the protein CASSIMDGLPSYEQYF.